The 31 T cell receptor beta chains below were found in one sample sequenced in a study of vaccination and CD4 T cells after COVID-19. TCRdb independently ran MiXCR on the PCR reads; one entry per CDR3 protein. The sample records some 14,000 distinct CDR3 sequences, 69% being singletons. Source: CD4+ T cells from blood, taken after SARS-CoV-2 vaccination. The source is a human donor who had recovered from COVID-19.

This clonotype was counted a few times. This CDR3 reads CASSSPGGTEAFF. The CDR3 region has the DNA TGTGCCAGCAGTTCTCCAGGGGGCACTGAAGCTTTCTTT. V and J are TRBV6-2 or TRBV6-3 and TRBJ1-1, with TRBD1 identical over 7 bases. With V trimmed by 4 bases and J by 4 bases, 3 bases remained unmatched. The CDR3 extends over 13 amino acids. From germline, CDR1 is MNHEY and CDR2 SVGEGT.

This clonotype was recorded only once. The chain has TRBV20-1 and TRBJ2-1, with D possibly TRBD1 on 6 matching bases. This CDR3 has 15 amino acids. Germline assignment: CDR1 DFQATT and CDR2 SNEGSKA (reference sequence). Between the trimmed V and J ends, which lost 2 bases and 5 bases, there was a span of 16 bases. The CDR3 DNA sequence: TGCAGTGCTAGACCTCGGGGACACATCAACAATGAGCAGTTCTTC. It yields the protein CSARPRGHINNEQFF.

This chain joins TRBV5-1 and TRBJ1-4; perhaps TRBD1 as D (5 bases). Germline loops: CDR1 SGHRS, CDR2 YFSETQ. Trimming took off 0 bases at V and 13 bases at J, with 16 bases between the two ends. This CDR3 comprises 14 residues. The CDR3 protein is CASSLGGEQDVLFF. CDR3 DNA sequence: TGCGCCAGCAGCTTGGGGGGGGAACAGGACGTACTGTTTTTT. The variable domain in full, completed from reference TRBV5-1 and TRBJ1-4, reads KAGVTQTPRYLIKTRGQQVTLSCSPISGHRSVSWYQQTPGQGLQFLFEYFSETQRNKGNFPGRFSGRQFSNSRSEMNVSTLELGDSALYLCASSLGGEQDVLFFGSGTQLSVL.

This chain links TRBV20-1 with TRBJ2-1; TRBD1 aligns across 9 bases. CDR3 length: 16 residues. V was pared by 5 bases and J by 3 bases, with 11 bases of the junction left unmatched. CDR1 and CDR2 from the germline V gene are DFQATT and SNEGSKA (reference sequence). CDR3 coding DNA: TGCAGTGCTGACCCGGGACAGGGAGTTTTCTACAATGAGCAGTTCTTC. Amino acids: CSADPGQGVFYNEQFF.

This clonotype was seen more than once but under ten times. The chain carries TRBV7-2 and TRBJ2-3; D uncertain. V was pared by 5 bases and J by 3 bases, with 9 bases between. From germline, CDR1 is SGHTA and CDR2 FQGNSA. There are 13 residues in the CDR3. CDR3 DNA sequence: TGTGCCAGCAGCCCGGCTAGGACAGATACGCAGTATTTT. Protein product: CASSPARTDTQYF.

This clonotype was observed a handful of times. The rearrangement uses TRBV7-2 and TRBJ1-2; no reliable D call. Looked up from germline, CDR1 is SGHTA and CDR2 is FQGNSA. The V end was cut by 5 bases, the J end by 6 bases, with 10 bases between. The CDR3 contains 12 residues. This chain's CDR3 is CASSRDNNGYTF. The CDR3 nucleotides read TGTGCCAGCAGCCGCGACAACAATGGCTACACCTTC.

V usage is TRBV3-1 and J usage is TRBJ1-6; D is unclear. The CDR3 sequence is 13 residues long. Trimming stripped 8 bases from V and 9 bases from J, with 14 bases between. The germline CDR1 and CDR2 sequences are LGHDT and YNNKEL (reference sequence). As DNA, the CDR3 is TGTGCCAGCGGCAGTTCTCCAAGTTCACCCCTCCACTTT. Its translation: CASGSSPSSPLHF.

The chain has TRBV5-1 and TRBJ1-1; D unresolved. V dropped 1 base and J dropped 5 bases, with 9 bases sitting between them. Germline CDR1 and CDR2: SGHRS and YFSETQ. The CDR3 contains 13 residues. CDR3 coding DNA: TGCGCCAGCAGCTTGAACCTTCGGACTGAAGCTTTCTTT. It specifies CASSLNLRTEAFF.

This clonotype was detected only once. The CDR3 sequence is CASSYNDRGDYEQYF. The CDR3 bases are TGTGCCAGCAGTTACAACGACAGGGGAGACTACGAGCAGTACTTC. This chain links TRBV6-5 with TRBJ2-7; 8 nucleotides line up with TRBD1. The ends lost 2 bases at V and 3 bases at J; junction bases unmatched: 6. CDR1 and CDR2 from the germline V gene are MNHEY and SVGAGI. The CDR3 spans 15 residues.

The chain links TRBV7-8 to TRBJ2-1, with D possibly matching TRBD2 (5 bases). The CDR3 is made up of 16 amino acids. Germline values: CDR1 SGHVS, CDR2 FQNEAQ. The V end was cut by 1 base, the J end by 0 bases, with 10 bases between. CDR3 protein: CASSLGLRASYNEQFF. CDR3 DNA sequence: TGTGCCAGCAGCTTAGGGTTGCGGGCCTCCTACAATGAGCAGTTCTTC. The whole variable domain, remainder taken from reference TRBV7-8 and TRBJ2-1, is GAGVSQSPRYKVAKRGQDVALRCDPISGHVSLFWYQQALGQGPEFLTYFQNEAQLDKSGLPSDRFFAERPEGSVSTLKIQRTQQEDSAVYLCASSLGLRASYNEQFFGPGTRLTVL.

This clonotype appeared once. This rearrangement joins TRBV20-1 to TRBJ2-3, with D hard to call. From germline, CDR1 is DFQATT and CDR2 SNEGSKA (reference sequence). V was cut by 3 bases and J by 2 bases, with 6 bases left in between. The length of the CDR3 is 12 residues. The CDR3 spells CSASENTDTQYF. In DNA form, the CDR3 reads TGCAGTGCTAGTGAGAACACAGATACGCAGTATTTT.

The sample holds a few counts of this clonotype. The chain links TRBV19 to TRBJ1-1; a weak D match, TRBD1 (6 bases). V lost 8 bases, J lost 0 bases, and 10 bases lay in between. This CDR3 has 13 residues. Germline CDR1 and CDR2: LNHDA and SQIVND (reference sequence). The CDR3 sequence is CASRQVLNTEAFF. The CDR3 region has the DNA TGTGCCAGTCGACAGGTATTGAACACTGAAGCTTTCTTT.

The chain carries TRBV11-2 and TRBJ2-4; D possibly uses TRBD1 or TRBD2 (6 bases each). CDR3 length: 13 residues. Per germline, CDR1 SGHAT and CDR2 FQNNGV. V lost 5 bases, J lost 9 bases, and 14 bases lay in between. CDR3 in amino acids: CASSRQVGGIQYF. The CDR3 bases are TGTGCCAGCAGCCGACAGGTGGGGGGCATTCAGTACTTC.

By its share, this clonotype is medium-sized. The rearrangement links TRBV6-5 to TRBJ2-5; D call uncertain. Germline V gene sequence: CDR1 MNHEY, CDR2 SVGAGI. Trimming left V 3 bases short and J 5 bases short, with 10 bases between. The CDR3 runs 13 residues. CDR3 sequence: CASSYLFRETQYF. The DNA of the CDR3 is TGTGCCAGCAGTTATCTCTTCCGGGAGACCCAGTACTTC.

There are a few counts of this clonotype. V is TRBV6-5 and J is TRBJ2-2, with D perhaps matching TRBD1 (6 bases). There are 17 residues in the CDR3. Germline CDR1 reads MNHEY; CDR2 reads SVGAGI. Trimming took off 4 bases at V and 0 bases at J, with 15 bases between the two ends. CDR3 coding DNA: TGTGCCAGCAGTTCGAACCTGGACAGCGCGAACACCGGGGAGCTGTTTTTT. Its protein is CASSSNLDSANTGELFF.

The CDR3 spells CASSNAFPPYEQYF. CDR3 sequence (DNA): TGTGCCAGCAGCAACGCCTTTCCACCCTACGAGCAGTACTTC. The chain is built from TRBV7-9 and TRBJ2-7; D is undetermined. The germline gives CDR1 SEHNR, CDR2 FQNEAQ (reference sequence). Trimming pared 5 bases from V and 2 bases from J, leaving 13 bases between. CDR3 length equals 14 residues.

The gene calls are TRBV6-1 and TRBJ2-5, with 9 bases matching TRBD1. In germline, CDR1 is MNHNS, CDR2 SASEGT. The CDR3 is 13 residues long. Trimming at V came to 8 bases and at J to 4 bases, leaving 5 bases not matched to a gene. The CDR3 protein is CASGGTGRETQYF. CDR3 nucleotide sequence: TGTGCCAGCGGAGGGACAGGGAGAGAGACCCAGTACTTC.

The rearrangement uses TRBV2 and TRBJ2-7, with 7 bases identical to TRBD2. Germline V gene lookup returns CDR1 SNHLY and CDR2 FYNNEI. CDR3 length: 13 amino acids. Unmatched junction bases numbered 6, after V lost 8 bases and J lost 2 bases. The CDR3 DNA is TGTGCCAGCGGACTAGAGATAGCCTACGAGCAGTACTTC. It encodes CASGLEIAYEQYF.

The chain is built from TRBV19 and TRBJ1-1; 7 bases are a match to TRBD1. Germline assignment: CDR1 LNHDA and CDR2 SQIVND (reference sequence). The V segment lost 4 bases and the J segment 11 bases; nucleotides outside the gene matches: 13. The CDR3 is 14 amino acids. CDR3 sequence (DNA): TGTGCCAGTAGTACCACAGGGGTCGGGAAGAAGGCTTTCTTT. It codes for CASSTTGVGKKAFF. Full variable domain (outside the CDR3, taken from reference TRBV19 and TRBJ1-1): DGGITQSPKYLFRKEGQNVTLSCEQNLNHDAMYWYRQDPGQGLRLIYYSQIVNDFQKGDIAEGYSVSREKKESFPLTVTSAQKNPTAFYLCASSTTGVGKKAFFGQGTRLTVV.

This chain connects TRBV27 to TRBJ2-7; 7 bases match TRBD2. V lost 8 bases, J lost 3 bases, and 19 bases stayed unmatched. Germline assignment: CDR1 MNHEY and CDR2 SMNVEV (reference sequence). The CDR3 is made up of 17 amino acids. CDR3 sequence reads: CASGRAWSQGGSYEQYF. CDR3 sequence (DNA): TGTGCCAGCGGCCGGGCCTGGTCGCAAGGCGGGAGCTACGAGCAGTACTTC.

The rearrangement uses TRBV20-1 and TRBJ1-3; no reliable D call. Germline-derived CDR1 and CDR2 are DFQATT and SNEGSKA (reference sequence). There are 16 residues in the CDR3. V was pared by 1 base and J by 0 bases, with 13 bases between. CDR3 nucleotide sequence: TGCAGTGCTAGAGGGGCGGGCAGCAGCTCTGGAAACACCATATATTTT. It specifies CSARGAGSSSGNTIYF.

The chain carries TRBV15 and TRBJ1-1; 7 positions agree with TRBD1. V gave up 4 bases and J gave up 1 base; unmatched junction bases: 9. The CDR3 is made up of 16 amino acids. Germline CDR1 reads LNHNV; CDR2 reads YYDKDF (reference sequence). The DNA of the CDR3 is TGTGCCACCAGCACCTGGGCCAGGACAGGGAACACTGAAGCTTTCTTT. Protein: CATSTWARTGNTEAFF.

The chain couples TRBV25-1 to TRBJ1-2, with D perhaps matching TRBD1 (6 bases). Per the germline V gene, CDR1 is MGHDK and CDR2 is SYGVNS. The CDR3 length is 13 residues. V was trimmed by 8 bases and J by 3 bases, leaving 13 bases between them. CDR3 DNA: TGTGCCAGCGTAAGCAGGGGTGACTATGGCTACACCTTC. It codes for CASVSRGDYGYTF.

The V and J genes are TRBV20-1 and TRBJ1-5; TRBD1 matches at 7 bases. This CDR3 comprises 16 residues. Trimming took 4 bases from V and 1 from J; bases not matched to a gene: 10. Per germline, CDR1 DFQATT and CDR2 SNEGSKA (reference sequence). CDR3 residues: CSAKLQGLLSNQPQHF. The CDR3 coding sequence is TGCAGTGCTAAATTACAGGGGTTGCTGAGCAATCAGCCCCAGCATTTT.

The chain employs TRBV7-9 and TRBJ2-5; D ambiguous. The germline gives CDR1 SEHNR, CDR2 FQNEAQ (reference sequence). The CDR3 contains 12 residues. The V gene lost 6 bases and the J gene lost 4 bases, with 9 bases spanning the gap. CDR3 amino acids: CASSPLRETQYF. The CDR3 nucleotides read TGTGCCAGCAGTCCTCTCCGAGAGACCCAGTACTTC.

In nucleotides, the CDR3 is TGCAGTGCTAGAGATCATTCGTTCAGGGTGGGCAATCAGCCCCAGCATTTT. Amino acid sequence: CSARDHSFRVGNQPQHF. The chain is built from TRBV20-1 and TRBJ1-5, with D possibly being TRBD1 (5 bases). V shed 0 bases and J shed 2 bases, with 17 bases lying between them. This CDR3 comprises 17 residues. Germline V gene sequence: CDR1 DFQATT, CDR2 SNEGSKA (reference sequence).

The genes are TRBV7-3 and TRBJ1-1; D is unclear. Trimming removed 2 bases from V and 2 bases from J, with 9 bases in between. The CDR3 extends over 14 amino acids. From germline, CDR1 is SGHTA and CDR2 FQGTGA. CDR3 amino acids: CASSLGPLNTEAFF. The CDR3 DNA reads TGTGCCAGCAGCTTAGGACCTCTAAACACTGAAGCTTTCTTT.

The V gene is TRBV7-7, the J gene TRBJ2-3; 8 nucleotides align to TRBD1. Trimming removed 5 bases from V and 6 bases from J; junction bases left unmatched: 7. The germline gives CDR1 SSHAT, CDR2 FNYEAQ (reference sequence). CDR3 length equals 14 residues. As DNA, the CDR3 is TGTGCCAGCAGCCTAGGACAGGGCGTGGATACGCAGTATTTT. Translated, it gives CASSLGQGVDTQYF.

The chain has TRBV27 and TRBJ2-7; D unclear. Germline V lookup: CDR1 MNHEY, CDR2 SMNVEV (reference sequence). The CDR3 is 13 amino acids. Trimming removed 6 bases from V and 5 bases from J, with 14 bases in between. CDR3 in DNA: TGTGCCAGCAGCCGTTGGCAGGATGACGAGCAGTACTTC. Its translation: CASSRWQDDEQYF.

In this sample, this clonotype turned up a few times. This chain uses TRBV24-1 with TRBJ2-7; a weak D match, TRBD1 (6 bases). This CDR3 is built from 13 residues. Germline loops: CDR1 KGHDR, CDR2 SFDVKD. Trimming shortened V by 4 bases and J by 2 bases, and 8 bases separated the two germline ends. CDR3 residues: CATSEGAAYEQYF. DNA for the CDR3: TGTGCCACCAGTGAGGGGGCCGCCTACGAGCAGTACTTC.

This clonotype is a singleton in its sample. V is TRBV20-1 and J is TRBJ2-3, with 12 positions matching TRBD2. CDR3 size: 16 residues. V gave up 0 bases and J gave up 4 bases; unmatched junction bases: 5. CDR1 DFQATT and CDR2 SNEGSKA come from the germline V gene (reference sequence). The CDR3 is CSARDYRLAGADTQYF. CDR3 DNA: TGCAGTGCTAGAGACTATCGACTAGCGGGAGCAGATACGCAGTATTTT.